These 11 T cell receptor beta chains share one sample of origin, sequenced in a study of cytotoxic CD8 clonotypes in ibrutinib-treated CLL. The data were produced by immunoSEQ multiplex PCR, yet TCRdb's version contains in-frame clones alone and is incomplete. The sample contains some 290,000 clones, approximately 80% of which appear only once. The sequences come from PBMCs, collected before ibrutinib treatment. The receptors were gathered from a human donor with chronic lymphocytic leukemia.

The V gene is TRBV2, the J gene TRBJ1-2, with D possibly TRBD1 on 5 matching bases. The CDR3 runs to 13 residues. V lost 5 bases to trimming and J lost 4 bases, with 11 bases between them. CDR1 and CDR2 (germline): SNHLY, FYNNEI. DNA for the CDR3: TGTGCCAGCAGTATAAGGGGCCTCTATGGCTACACCTTC. Protein product: CASSIRGLYGYTF.

The CDR3 region has the DNA TGCAGCGGAGGGGAGGGGAGCTATGGCTACACCTTC. This sequence encodes CSGGEGSYGYTF. V and J are TRBV29-1 and TRBJ1-2, with D possibly being TRBD1 (5 bases). The CDR3 spans 12 residues. Germline V gives CDR1 SQVTM, CDR2 ANQGSEA. Trimming removed 7 bases at V and 4 bases at J, with 13 bases between.

The rearrangement uses TRBV2 and TRBJ2-7, with unresolved D. The length of the CDR3 is 14 residues. Germline V gene sequence: CDR1 SNHLY, CDR2 FYNNEI. The V end was cut by 2 bases, the J end by 0 bases, with 8 bases between. The CDR3 is CASSEREVSYEQYF. CDR3 DNA: TGTGCCAGCAGTGAACGAGAGGTCTCCTACGAGCAGTACTTC.

The CDR3 region is CASSLVENSNQPQHF. The CDR3 bases are TGTGCCAGCAGCTTGGTCGAAAATAGCAATCAGCCCCAGCATTTT. V and J are TRBV7-2 and TRBJ1-5; no firm D call. Germline loops: CDR1 SGHTA, CDR2 FQGNSA. The CDR3 is 15 amino acids. The ends were cut back, 3 bases at V and 0 bases at J, with 9 bases in the middle.

The chain links TRBV15 to TRBJ2-1, with a weak D call TRBD1 (6 bases). Between the trimmed V and J ends, which lost 0 bases and 9 bases, there was a span of 15 bases. CDR1 and CDR2 from the germline V gene are LNHNV and YYDKDF (reference sequence). This CDR3 is 15 amino acids long. CDR3 region: CATSRDTYVGAEQFF. CDR3 in DNA: TGTGCCACCAGCAGAGATACCTACGTGGGGGCTGAGCAGTTCTTC.

V and J are TRBV28 and TRBJ2-2; TRBD1 matches 11 bases. The ends lost 3 bases at V and 6 bases at J; junction bases unmatched: 6. Looked up from germline, CDR1 is MDHEN and CDR2 is SYDVKM. The CDR3 totals 16 residues. As DNA, the CDR3 is TGTGCCAGCAGTTTGGCGGACAGGGGGCAATCCGGGGAGCTGTTTTTT. Protein product: CASSLADRGQSGELFF.

This clone has more than one count but fewer than ten. V is TRBV18 and J is TRBJ2-2; D is perhaps TRBD2 (5 bases). Germline V gene sequence: CDR1 KGHSH, CDR2 LQKENI. The CDR3 totals 16 residues. The V gene lost 6 bases and the J gene lost 1 base, with 15 bases spanning the gap. The CDR3 here is CASSPELVENTGELFF. The CDR3 DNA reads TGTGCCAGCTCCCCTGAACTAGTGGAGAACACCGGGGAGCTGTTTTTT.

This clone turned up a few times. The chain is built from TRBV7-6 and TRBJ2-7; D is ambiguous. Germline V gene data show CDR1 as SGHVS and CDR2 as FNYEAQ. This CDR3 spans 15 amino acids. Trimming removed 1 base at V and 3 bases at J, with 13 bases between. DNA of the CDR3: TGTGCCAGCAGCTTAGGTTTCGGCACAAACTACGAGCAGTACTTC. Translation: CASSLGFGTNYEQYF.

The chain links TRBV4-2 to TRBJ2-3; a possible D gene is TRBD2 (6 bases). V was shortened by 1 base and J by 0 bases, with 11 bases between the two germline ends. Germline CDR1 LGHNA, CDR2 YNFKEQ. There are 16 residues in the CDR3. CDR3 sequence: CASSQVWRDSTDTQYF. Here the CDR3 DNA reads TGTGCCAGCAGCCAAGTCTGGCGGGATAGCACAGATACGCAGTATTTT.

The DNA for the CDR3 is TGTGCCAGCAGCCGTGGAGGGGGCGTTATGGGCTACACCTTC. Translating gives CASSRGGGVMGYTF. V is TRBV7-2 and J is TRBJ1-2; the match to TRBD1 covers 7 bases. Germline CDR1 and CDR2: SGHTA and FQGNSA. CDR3 length: 14 amino acids. V dropped 5 bases and J dropped 8; count of bases not matched to a gene: 11.

This chain joins TRBV28 and TRBJ2-2; TRBD2 matches 12 bases. CDR3 size: 16 residues. V lost 6 bases, J lost 7 bases, and 9 bases stayed unmatched. The germline gives CDR1 MDHEN, CDR2 SYDVKM. The CDR3 bases are TGTGCCAGCAGCCGTCTAGCGGGAGGGCCGAGCGGGGAGCTGTTTTTT. As protein: CASSRLAGGPSGELFF.